This T cell receptor (beta chain) was observed in a study of cytomegalovirus exposure and HLA in healthy donors (dated by TCRdb to the late 2010s). For the study in its entirety: According to a later analysis, one platform produced both the approximately 110 validation repertoires and the 666 repertoires of the first cohort. Besides the first cohort of 500 to 700 subjects, a separate validation cohort made up of some 110 different subjects was used. The study aimed to test whether signatures of past pathogen exposure could be identified by cataloging public T cell receptors. The study combined high-throughput TCR immunosequencing, statistical association of individual TCRs with disease status, and machine learning to predict cytomegalovirus infection status.

The donors were included in the validation cohort of roughly 130 subjects, a group kept apart from the roughly 670-subject first cohort. Of note for this clone: Its antigen target is currently unknown. Base qualities are missing; no much larger clone stands one base away.

The library was built by means of the immunoSEQ multiplex PCR assay. In the authors' own workflow: A statistical classification framework was built to diagnose cytomegalovirus status from the catalog of TCR beta chain sequences. As stored in TCRdb, this immuneACCESS dataset retains in-frame rearrangements with V and J assigned. A fraction of the clones does not appear; measured against another copy, unresolved V genes explain less than half of the discrepancy, and the remainder lacks a known reason. V and J calls and clone size follow that table, whereas D and trimming were derived from the DNA. In this sample the table shows about 260,000 clones, 90% of which occur a single time. The ten largest clonotypes hold roughly 3% of the sample. Overall study outcomes, separate from this receptor: While some public TCRs were present in many individuals, most TCR sequences turned up only very rarely across donors. The authors suggested that the approach could potentially be extended to other disease states and immunological phenotypes. A later analysis lacked HLA typing for the validation cohort, so it scored co-occurrence in that cohort across all 110 or so repertoires. The study gave a list of under 200 TCR beta chains associated with cytomegalovirus. In vitro tests confirmed that a few of the cytomegalovirus-associated TCR beta chains recognize cytomegalovirus antigens. In both the original and validation cohorts, the classifier was reported to diagnose cytomegalovirus status with high specificity and sensitivity. In a later analysis, TCRs clustered in the first cohort were found to also tend to co-occur in the roughly 130 validation repertoires, with roughly 93% of cluster scores above 0.

Germline trimming: 3 bases from V, 3 bases from J; junction bases outside gene matches: 9. According to the germline V gene, CDR1 reads SGDLS and CDR2 reads YYNGEE. The CDR3 runs 16 residues from the cysteine to the phenylalanine. Only CDR3 DNA remains: 48 bases, in frame from the first base. Sequencing used PBMCs. This TCR was recovered from a woman in her 30s in good health and CMV-seronegative. This receptor chain uses TRBV9 and TRBJ2-3; 8 central nucleotides agree with TRBD2. CDR3 reads: CASSAGGAGLTDTQYF. In nucleotide form, the sequence is TGTGCCAGCAGCGCCGGGGGGGCAGGACTGACAGATACGCAGTATTTT.